One T cell receptor (beta chain) is described in this entry. This clonotype is considered large (0.1 to 1%). The antigen it recognizes is unknown. No quality values exist for individual bases; no much larger clone is one base distant. The sample is drawn from a study of type 1 regulatory T cells (dated by TCRdb to about 2021). Background on the whole study: The study characterized an in vitro protocol that generated a Tr1-enriched, alloantigen-specific CD4 T cell product named T-allo10. T-allo10 was under clinical evaluation in patients with hematological malignancies receiving allogeneic hematopoietic stem cell transplantation. Points the paper makes about the study in general: Tr1 cells showed a more restricted TCR repertoire than non-Tr1 cells, which the study interpreted as alloantigen-induced clonal expansion.

The CDR3, cysteine through phenylalanine, is 13 amino acids long. Only CDR3 DNA remains: 39 bases, in frame from the first base. As encoded in the germline V gene, CDR1 is SGHRS while CDR2 is YFSETQ. V is reduced by 0 bases and J by 10 bases, leaving a spacing of 13 bases between them. Instrument on record: Illumina MiSeq. TCRdb cleaned the public reads at Q25 with fastp, built clones with MiXCR and kept in-frame beta chains. Here each entry gathers all rows of one CDR3 protein and keeps the most common genes and DNA. The sample profile shows 40,000 to 50,000 distinct CDR3 sequences; over 9% of them were found once. The ten largest clonotypes hold 8% to 10% of the sample.

The material sequenced was cultured non-Tr1 T cells, either the whole culture or a sorted T cell fraction (not recorded which). According to the study, the label for this sample's cell subset or site signals: non-Tr1 population from the T-allo10 product. The TCR sequence derives from a human donor in good health. The sequence is built from TRBV5-1 and TRBJ1-2, with TRBD1 perhaps the D gene, on 5 matching bases. Here the CDR3 is given as CASSLVPGQDYTF. Here is the DNA: TGCGCCAGCAGCTTGGTGCCAGGGCAGGACTACACCTTC.